This is a list of T cell receptor beta chains from one sample in a study of T-cell reconstitution after alpha-beta-depleted transplantation in children. TCRdb fed the PCR reads into MiXCR, producing one record per CDR3 protein. This table holds hundreds of thousands of distinct CDR3 sequences, about 9.5% found once. Source: PBMCs, taken before TCRalphabeta/CD19-depleted stem cell transplant. The origin of the receptors is a boy in the first two years of life with acute myeloid leukemia, due to receive a stem cell transplant. The CDR3 runs from the conserved cysteine through the conserved F or W. Fields, in order: J gene, D gene, clone size, V gene, CDR3 protein, CDR3 DNA. D genes are given only for firm matches. Expanded clones are given a class, and other clones once, few, many or no size at all.

TRBJ1-5 . few TRBV4-1 CASSPRTTHQPQHF TGCGCCAGCAGTCCTAGGACTACCCATCAGCCCCAGCATTTT
TRBJ2-7 . many TRBV29-1 CSVRAGSYEQYF TGCAGCGTTCGGGCGGGTTCCTACGAGCAGTACTTC
TRBJ1-4 . once TRBV11-2 CASRSTEKLFF TGTGCCAGCAGGTCAACGGAAAAACTGTTTTTT
TRBJ2-2 TRBD2 . TRBV7-2 CASSLRGGANTGELFF TGTGCCAGCAGCCTGCGGGGGGGAGCGAACACCGGGGAGCTGTTTTTT
TRBJ2-2 . many TRBV5-1 CASSLVPGQNTGELFF TGCGCCAGCAGCTTAGTCCCGGGCCAGAACACCGGGGAGCTGTTTTTT
TRBJ2-5 TRBD2 many TRBV27 CASSLAGGPETQYF TGTGCCAGCAGTTTAGCGGGGGGCCCCGAGACCCAGTACTTC
TRBJ1-2 TRBD1 many TRBV6-6 CASRLEGARGYTF TGTGCCAGCAGATTGGAGGGGGCACGGGGCTACACCTTC
TRBJ2-1 TRBD2 few TRBV7-9 CASSGLAESNVHNEQFF TGTGCCAGCAGCGGGCTAGCGGAATCAAACGTCCACAATGAGCAGTTCTTC
TRBJ2-1 TRBD2 many TRBV12-3/TRBV12-4 CASSPPVDLAGDPYNEQFF TGTGCCAGCAGCCCCCCGGTTGACCTAGCGGGAGACCCCTACAATGAGCAGTTCTTC
TRBJ2-1 . many TRBV4-2 CASSFDRYNEQFF TGTGCCAGCAGCTTCGACCGCTACAATGAGCAGTTCTTC
TRBJ1-5 TRBD1 many TRBV6-6 CASTPDRVQPQHF TGTGCCAGCACCCCCGACAGGGTACAGCCCCAGCATTTT
TRBJ2-3 . few TRBV7-9 CASSLDRGAVRTDTQYF TGTGCCAGCAGCTTAGATCGGGGGGCGGTCCGCACAGATACGCAGTATTTT
TRBJ1-6 . many TRBV28 CASSLLRGRGNSPLHF TGTGCCAGCAGTTTATTGAGGGGCCGGGGCAATTCACCCCTCCACTTT
TRBJ1-3 . many TRBV28 CASSPFTGYSGNTIYF TGTGCCAGCAGCCCCTTTACCGGATACTCTGGAAACACCATATATTTT
TRBJ2-5 . many TRBV24-1 CATSQAETQYF TGTGCCACCAGTCAAGCGGAGACCCAGTACTTC
TRBJ1-1 . few TRBV12-3/TRBV12-4 CASSSQVPGNTEAFF TGTGCCAGCAGTTCCCAGGTTCCCGGGAACACTGAAGCTTTCTTT
TRBJ2-3 . . TRBV24-1 CATSMRDTQYF TGTGCCACCAGTATGAGAGATACGCAGTATTTT
TRBJ2-5 TRBD2 many TRBV29-1 CSVEGPSGIRETQYF TGCAGCGTTGAAGGGCCTAGCGGGATTCGAGAGACCCAGTACTTC
TRBJ2-1 TRBD2 many TRBV7-2 CASSSPGRVHEQFF TGTGCCAGCAGCTCCCCCGGGAGGGTCCATGAGCAGTTCTTC
TRBJ1-4 . . TRBV20-1 CSARDGGGWEKLFF TGCAGTGCTAGAGATGGGGGGGGCTGGGAAAAACTGTTTTTT
TRBJ2-5 . many TRBV9 CASSGSIGETQYF TGTGCCAGCAGCGGGTCCATTGGGGAGACCCAGTACTTC
TRBJ2-7 . . TRBV19 CASSIGGEGYEQYF TGTGCCAGTAGTATCGGCGGTGAAGGGTACGAGCAGTACTTC
TRBJ2-7 TRBD2 many TRBV12-3/TRBV12-4 CASKSGLAGEYEQYF TGTGCCAGCAAGAGTGGACTAGCGGGAGAATACGAGCAGTACTTC
TRBJ2-7 TRBD2 . TRBV5-1 CASSLRLASSYDQYF TGCGCCAGCAGCTTGCGACTAGCGAGCTCCTACGACCAGTACTTC
TRBJ2-1 TRBD1 many TRBV5-1 CASRVDRGRNEQFF TGCGCCAGCAGGGTGGACAGGGGGCGAAATGAGCAGTTCTTC
TRBJ1-3 . many TRBV6-1 CASSTRTTGPGNTIYF TGTGCCAGCAGTACCAGGACCACAGGGCCTGGAAACACCATATATTTT
TRBJ2-7 . many TRBV5-3 CARSYGQSYEQYF TGTGCCAGAAGCTACGGACAGTCCTACGAGCAGTACTTC
TRBJ2-1 TRBD1 many TRBV5-5 CASSLQGAEQFF TGTGCCAGCAGCTTGCAGGGGGCTGAGCAGTTCTTC
TRBJ1-5 . . TRBV20-1 CSANHDSNQPQHF TGCAGTGCTAATCACGATAGCAATCAGCCCCAGCATTTT
TRBJ2-1 . many TRBV7-8 CASSLVGSNNEQFF TGTGCCAGCAGCTTAGTTGGCAGTAACAATGAGCAGTTCTTC
TRBJ2-3 . . TRBV20-1 CSARGGLPTSTDTQYF TGCAGTGCTAGGGGGGGACTTCCCACTAGCACAGATACGCAGTATTTT
TRBJ2-7 . . TRBV7-9 CASSLQASYEQYF TGTGCCAGCAGCTTACAGGCTTCCTACGAGCAGTACTTC
TRBJ2-7 TRBD2 few TRBV6-1 CASRITELAGGRYEQYF TGTGCCAGCAGAATTACAGAACTAGCGGGGGGTCGATACGAGCAGTACTTC
TRBJ2-7 . many TRBV20-1 CSARTPYYEQYF TGCAGTGCGAGGACTCCCTACTACGAGCAGTACTTC
TRBJ2-7 TRBD1 few TRBV5-1 CASSFRQGVYEQYF TGCGCCAGCAGCTTTAGGCAGGGGGTCTACGAGCAGTACTTC
TRBJ2-7 TRBD1 . TRBV5-1 CASSLDYGTGGFYEQYF TGCGCCAGCAGCTTGGATTATGGGACAGGGGGCTTCTACGAGCAGTACTTC
TRBJ2-2 . many TRBV9 CASTKSNTGELFF TGTGCCAGCACCAAATCGAACACCGGGGAGCTGTTTTTT